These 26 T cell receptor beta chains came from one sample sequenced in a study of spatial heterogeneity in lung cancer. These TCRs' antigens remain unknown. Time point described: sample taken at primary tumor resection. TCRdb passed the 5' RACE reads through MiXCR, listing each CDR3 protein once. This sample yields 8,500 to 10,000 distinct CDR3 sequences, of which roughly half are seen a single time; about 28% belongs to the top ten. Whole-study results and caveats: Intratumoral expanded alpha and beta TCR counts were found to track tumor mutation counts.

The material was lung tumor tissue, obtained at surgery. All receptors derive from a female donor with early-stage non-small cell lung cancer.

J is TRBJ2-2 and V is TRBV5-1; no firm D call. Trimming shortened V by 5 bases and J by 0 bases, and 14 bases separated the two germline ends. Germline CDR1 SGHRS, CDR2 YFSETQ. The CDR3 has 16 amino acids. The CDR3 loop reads CASRRSAASNTGELFF. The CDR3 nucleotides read TGCGCCAGCAGGAGGTCTGCGGCTTCGAACACCGGGGAGCTGTTTTTT.

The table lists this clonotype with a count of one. Here the CDR3 DNA reads TGCAGCGTTCTCTGGGACAGGGGCTACGAGCAGTACTTC. It yields the protein CSVLWDRGYEQYF. The chain uses TRBV29-1 and TRBJ2-7; TRBD1 agrees at 10 bases. Germline V gives CDR1 SQVTM, CDR2 ANQGSEA. The CDR3 is made up of 13 amino acids. V gave up 5 bases and J gave up 3 bases; unmatched junction bases: 4.

Here the CDR3 DNA reads TGCGCCAGCAGCCAAGGCCTAGATGAGACCCAGTACTTC. This encodes CASSQGLDETQYF. This chain uses TRBV4-3 with TRBJ2-5; D is unclear. This CDR3 contains 13 residues. Looked up from germline, CDR1 is LGHNA and CDR2 is YSLEER. Trimming stripped 1 base from V and 5 bases from J, with 8 bases between.

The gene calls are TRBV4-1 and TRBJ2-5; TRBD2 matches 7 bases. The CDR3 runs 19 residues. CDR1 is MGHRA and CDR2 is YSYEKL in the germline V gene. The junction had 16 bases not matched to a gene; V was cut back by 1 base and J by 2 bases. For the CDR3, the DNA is TGCGCCAGCAGCCAAGTTGGCTCCGGGACTAACAGACCTCAAGAGACCCAGTACTTC. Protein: CASSQVGSGTNRPQETQYF.

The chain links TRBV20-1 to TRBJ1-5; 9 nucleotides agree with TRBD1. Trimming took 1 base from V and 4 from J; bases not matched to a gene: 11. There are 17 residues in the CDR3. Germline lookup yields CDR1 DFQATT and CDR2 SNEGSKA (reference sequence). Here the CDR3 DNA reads TGCAGTGCTAGAGGATTCGGGACAGGGCAGACTAATCAGCCCCAGCATTTT. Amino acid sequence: CSARGFGTGQTNQPQHF.

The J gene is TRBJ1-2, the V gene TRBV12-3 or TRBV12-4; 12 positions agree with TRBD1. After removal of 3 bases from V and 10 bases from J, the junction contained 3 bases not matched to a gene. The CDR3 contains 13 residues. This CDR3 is CASSFGTGGYYTF. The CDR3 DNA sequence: TGTGCCAGCAGTTTCGGGACAGGGGGCTACTACACCTTC.

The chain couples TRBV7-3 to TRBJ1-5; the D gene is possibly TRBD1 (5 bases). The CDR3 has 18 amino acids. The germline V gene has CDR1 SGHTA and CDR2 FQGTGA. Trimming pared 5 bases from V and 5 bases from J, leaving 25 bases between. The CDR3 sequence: CASSRLASGATSDQPQHF. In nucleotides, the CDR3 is TGTGCCAGCAGCCGGCTAGCCTCCGGGGCTACGAGCGATCAGCCCCAGCATTTT.

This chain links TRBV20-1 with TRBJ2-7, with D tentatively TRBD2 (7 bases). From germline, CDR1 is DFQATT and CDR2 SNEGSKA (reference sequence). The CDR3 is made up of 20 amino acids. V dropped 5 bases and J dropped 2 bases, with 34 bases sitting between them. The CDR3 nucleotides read TGCAGTGCTTCCCGAAGGAGGGGGGGATCCCCTCCTGTGGTGCCCTACGAGCAGTACTTC. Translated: CSASRRRGGSPPVVPYEQYF.

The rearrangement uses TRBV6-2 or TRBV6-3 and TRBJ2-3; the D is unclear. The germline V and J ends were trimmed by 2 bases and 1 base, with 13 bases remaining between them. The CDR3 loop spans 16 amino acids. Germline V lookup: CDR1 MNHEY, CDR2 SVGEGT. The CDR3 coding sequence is TGTGCCAGCAGTTACGGGGTAAGGGTTGGCACAGATACGCAGTATTTT. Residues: CASSYGVRVGTDTQYF.

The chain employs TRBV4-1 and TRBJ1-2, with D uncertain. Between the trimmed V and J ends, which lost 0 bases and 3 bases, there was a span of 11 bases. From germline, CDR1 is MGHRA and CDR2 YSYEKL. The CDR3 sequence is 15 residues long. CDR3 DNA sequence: TGCGCCAGCAGCCAAGACGGCTATTCCTACTATGGCTACACCTTC. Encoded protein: CASSQDGYSYYGYTF.

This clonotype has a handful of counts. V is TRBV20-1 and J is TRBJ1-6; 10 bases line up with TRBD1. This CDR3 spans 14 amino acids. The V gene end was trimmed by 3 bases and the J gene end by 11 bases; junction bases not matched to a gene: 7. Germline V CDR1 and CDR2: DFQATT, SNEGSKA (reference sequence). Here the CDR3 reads CSASLGTGDTPLHF. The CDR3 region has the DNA TGCAGTGCTAGCTTAGGGACAGGGGATACACCCCTCCACTTT.

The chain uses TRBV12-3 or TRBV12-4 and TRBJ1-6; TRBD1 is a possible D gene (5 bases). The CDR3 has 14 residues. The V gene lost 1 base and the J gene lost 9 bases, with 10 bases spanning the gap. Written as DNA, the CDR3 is TGTGCCAGCAGTTTAGTAGGGGTTGGTTCACCCCTCCACTTT. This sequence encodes CASSLVGVGSPLHF.

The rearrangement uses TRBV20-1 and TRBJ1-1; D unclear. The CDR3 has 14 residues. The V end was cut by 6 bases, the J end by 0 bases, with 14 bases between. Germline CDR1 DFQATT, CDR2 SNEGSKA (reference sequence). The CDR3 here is CSARVIAMNTEAFF. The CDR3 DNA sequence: TGCAGTGCCCGGGTCATCGCGATGAACACTGAAGCTTTCTTT.

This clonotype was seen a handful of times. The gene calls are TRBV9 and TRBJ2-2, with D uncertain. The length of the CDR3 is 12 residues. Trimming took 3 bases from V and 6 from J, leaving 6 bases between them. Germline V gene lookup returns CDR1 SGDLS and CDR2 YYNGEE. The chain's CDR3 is CASSAPSGELFF. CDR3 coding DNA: TGTGCCAGCAGCGCGCCGTCCGGGGAGCTGTTTTTT.

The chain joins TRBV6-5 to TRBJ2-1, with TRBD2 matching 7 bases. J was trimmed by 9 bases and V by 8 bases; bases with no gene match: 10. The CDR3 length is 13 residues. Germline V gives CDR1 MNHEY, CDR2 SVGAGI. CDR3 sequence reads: CASRDYFRSEQFF. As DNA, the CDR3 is TGTGCCAGCCGGGACTACTTCAGAAGTGAGCAGTTCTTC.

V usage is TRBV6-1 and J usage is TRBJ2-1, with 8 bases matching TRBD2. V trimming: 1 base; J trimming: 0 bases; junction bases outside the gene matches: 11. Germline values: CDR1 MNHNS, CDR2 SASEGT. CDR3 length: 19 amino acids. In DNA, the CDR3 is TGTGCCAGCAGTGAAGAGGTGTCGGGGGGGCGCAGCTCCTACAATGAGCAGTTCTTC. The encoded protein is CASSEEVSGGRSSYNEQFF.

The CDR3 nucleotides are TGCAGTGCTAGAAAAGACAGGGTGGGAGATTCACCCCTCCACTTT. This translates into CSARKDRVGDSPLHF. The gene calls are TRBV20-1 and TRBJ1-6; 7 bases map to TRBD1. CDR1 is DFQATT and CDR2 is SNEGSKA in the germline V gene (reference sequence). This CDR3 is 15 amino acids long. V dropped 2 bases and J dropped 8; count of bases not matched to a gene: 9.

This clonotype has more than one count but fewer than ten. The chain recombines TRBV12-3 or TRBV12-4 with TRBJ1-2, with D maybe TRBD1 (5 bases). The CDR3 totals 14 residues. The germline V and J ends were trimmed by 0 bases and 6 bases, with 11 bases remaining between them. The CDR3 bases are TGTGCCAGCAGTTTAGCCTGGACGGGGGATGGCTACACCTTC. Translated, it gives CASSLAWTGDGYTF.

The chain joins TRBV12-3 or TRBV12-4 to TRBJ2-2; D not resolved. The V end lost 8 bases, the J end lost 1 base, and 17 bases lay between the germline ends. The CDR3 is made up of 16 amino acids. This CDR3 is CASRPLGARNTGELFF. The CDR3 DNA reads TGTGCCAGCCGTCCGTTGGGTGCCCGGAACACCGGGGAGCTGTTTTTT.

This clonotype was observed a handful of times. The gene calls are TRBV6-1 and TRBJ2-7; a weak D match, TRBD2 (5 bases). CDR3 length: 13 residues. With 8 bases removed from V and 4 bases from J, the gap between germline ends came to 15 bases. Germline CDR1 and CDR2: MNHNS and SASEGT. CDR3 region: CASWRGRRYEQYF. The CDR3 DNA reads TGTGCCAGCTGGAGAGGGCGGAGATACGAGCAGTACTTC.

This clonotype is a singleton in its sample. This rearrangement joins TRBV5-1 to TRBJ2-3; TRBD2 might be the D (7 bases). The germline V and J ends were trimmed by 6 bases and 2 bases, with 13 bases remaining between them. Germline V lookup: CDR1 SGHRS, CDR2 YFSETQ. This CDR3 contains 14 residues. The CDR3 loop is CASKRGADTDTQYF. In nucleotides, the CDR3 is TGCGCCAGCAAACGGGGGGCCGACACAGATACGCAGTATTTT.

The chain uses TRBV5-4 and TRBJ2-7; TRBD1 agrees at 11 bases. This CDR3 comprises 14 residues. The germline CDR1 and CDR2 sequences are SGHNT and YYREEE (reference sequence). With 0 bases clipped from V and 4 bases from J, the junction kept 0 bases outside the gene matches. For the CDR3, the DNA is TGTGCCAGCAGCTTGGGGGACAGGGGGTACGAGCAGTACTTC. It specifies CASSLGDRGYEQYF.

The CDR3 sequence is CASSSGSFRTEAFF. Written as DNA, the CDR3 is TGTGCCAGCAGCTCCGGGTCCTTCAGGACTGAAGCTTTCTTT. This chain connects TRBV14 to TRBJ1-1, with D unclear. With 5 bases removed from V and 5 bases from J, the gap between germline ends came to 15 bases. Germline CDR1 SGHDN, CDR2 FVKESK. The CDR3 loop spans 14 amino acids.

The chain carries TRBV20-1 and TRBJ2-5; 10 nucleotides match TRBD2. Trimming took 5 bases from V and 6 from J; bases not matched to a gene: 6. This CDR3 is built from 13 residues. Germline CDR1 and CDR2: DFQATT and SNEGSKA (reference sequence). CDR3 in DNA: TGCAGTGCTGTACTAGCGGGATTAAAGACCCAGTACTTC. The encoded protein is CSAVLAGLKTQYF.

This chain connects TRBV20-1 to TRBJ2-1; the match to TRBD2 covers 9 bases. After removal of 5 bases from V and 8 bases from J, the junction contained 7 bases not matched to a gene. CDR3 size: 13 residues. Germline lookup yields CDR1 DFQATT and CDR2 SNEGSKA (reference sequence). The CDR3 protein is CSACRRGGDEQFF. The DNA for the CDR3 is TGCAGTGCTTGCAGGCGGGGGGGTGATGAGCAGTTCTTC.

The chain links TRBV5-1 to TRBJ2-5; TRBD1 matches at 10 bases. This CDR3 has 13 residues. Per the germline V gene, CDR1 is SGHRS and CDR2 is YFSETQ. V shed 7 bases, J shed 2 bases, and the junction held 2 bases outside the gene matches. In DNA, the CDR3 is TGCGCCAGCCGGGGACAGGGGCAAGAGACCCAGTACTTC. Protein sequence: CASRGQGQETQYF.